This entry lists 22 T cell receptor beta chains sequenced from one sample in a study of T-cell memory formation after mild COVID-19. From the 5' RACE reads, TCRdb called clonotypes with MiXCR, one entry per CDR3 protein. The sample contains around 300,000 distinct CDR3 sequences, roughly 13% of which appear only once. Material for sequencing was PBMCs or a T cell subset sorted from them (not recorded which). These receptors all stem from a man between 18 and 29 years old who had mild COVID-19 (a few samples of this study predate the infection). Cell type and time point are not known.

The chain employs TRBV2 and TRBJ2-7; no definite D call. CDR1 SNHLY and CDR2 FYNNEI come from the germline V gene. Between the trimmed V and J ends, which lost 2 bases and 2 bases, there was a span of 10 bases. There are 14 residues in the CDR3. DNA of the CDR3: TGTGCCAGCAGTGAACAGCCCCGAACCTACGAGCAGTACGTC. This translates into CASSEQPRTYEQYV.

The chain uses TRBV6-6 and TRBJ2-5; unclear D gene. CDR1 MNHNY and CDR2 SVGAGI come from the germline V gene (reference sequence). The V and J ends lost 2 bases and 5 bases respectively, with 9 bases between them. The CDR3 contains 13 residues. DNA for the CDR3: TGTGCCAGCAGTTACAGCAGAAGGGAGACCCAGTACTTC. Amino acid sequence: CASSYSRRETQYF.

This clonotype has just a few counts. This chain uses TRBV3-1 with TRBJ2-5, with a possible D match to TRBD1 (5 bases). CDR1 LGHDT and CDR2 YNNKEL come from the germline V gene (reference sequence). This CDR3 comprises 14 residues. Trimming took 3 bases from V and 5 from J, leaving 13 bases between them. CDR3 nucleotide sequence: TGTGCCAGCAGCCAGAACGTGGGGCGGGAGACCCAGTACTTC. Its translation is CASSQNVGRETQYF.

This clonotype was seen only a few times. This chain uses TRBV10-1 with TRBJ1-5; a possible D gene is TRBD1 (5 bases). CDR1 WNHNN and CDR2 SYGVQD come from the germline V gene (reference sequence). The CDR3 length is 14 residues. Trimming left V 11 bases short and J 0 bases short, with 14 bases between. CDR3 nucleotide sequence: TGCGCCTTCGGGGGGGAAAATAGCAATCAGCCCCAGCATTTT. Translating gives CAFGGENSNQPQHF.

This clonotype turned up a few times. The genes are TRBV6-4 and TRBJ1-5; D gene ambiguous. Germline V gene data show CDR1 as MRHNA and CDR2 as SNTAGT. CDR3 length equals 13 residues. The CDR3 nucleotides read TGTGCTAGGGCAGATATTAGCAATCAGCCCCAGCATTTT. Translated, it gives CARADISNQPQHF.

This chain links TRBV29-1 with TRBJ2-5; TRBD1 matches 9 bases. This CDR3 spans 14 amino acids. V lost 0 bases and J lost 5; bases outside the gene matches: 4. Germline V gives CDR1 SQVTM, CDR2 ANQGSEA. This CDR3 reads CSVEDRDRAETQYF. The CDR3 DNA is TGCAGCGTTGAAGACCGGGACAGGGCCGAGACCCAGTACTTC.

The CDR3 bases are TGTGCCAGCAGCTTCCGACCGTGGGGGTCCACCGGGGAGCTGTTTTTT. Its translation is CASSFRPWGSTGELFF. The chain recombines TRBV7-2 with TRBJ2-2; D might be TRBD1 or TRBD2, each matching 5 bases. Per germline, CDR1 SGHTA and CDR2 FQGNSA. This CDR3 is built from 16 residues. Trimming stripped 3 bases from V and 4 bases from J, with 15 bases between.

This clonotype came up a few times. The chain couples TRBV11-2 to TRBJ2-1, with TRBD2 matching over 8 bases. CDR1 is SGHAT, CDR2 FQNNGV, per germline. V dropped 2 bases and J dropped 6; count of bases not matched to a gene: 9. The CDR3 contains 16 residues. The CDR3 DNA follows: TGTGCCAGCAGCTTAAGCGGGGGTTGGGTGTCCAATGAGCAGTTCTTC. It encodes CASSLSGGWVSNEQFF.

This clonotype was detected only once. The gene calls are TRBV18 and TRBJ1-1; D not resolved. This CDR3 has 14 residues. In germline, CDR1 is KGHSH, CDR2 LQKENI. Trimming took 6 bases from V and 6 from J, leaving 17 bases between them. The CDR3 protein is CASSQDKLSAEAFF. CDR3 coding DNA: TGTGCCAGCTCCCAAGACAAGCTTTCCGCTGAAGCTTTCTTT.

CDR3 sequence (DNA): TGTGCCAGCAGCCCATCCGGGACAGTCACCGAGTACAATGAGCAGTTCTTC. Encoded protein: CASSPSGTVTEYNEQFF. The gene calls are TRBV7-3 and TRBJ2-1; 7 bases agree with TRBD1. The germline gives CDR1 SGHTA, CDR2 FQGTGA. After removal of 5 bases from V and 4 bases from J, the junction contained 14 bases not matched to a gene. This CDR3 region has 17 residues. Filled out from reference TRBV7-3 and TRBJ2-1, the complete variable domain reads GAGVSQTPSNKVTEKGKYVELRCDPISGHTALYWYRQSLGQGPEFLIYFQGTGAADDSGLPNDRFFAVRPEGSVSTLKIQRTERGDSAVYLCASSPSGTVTEYNEQFFGPGTRLTVL.

In its sample, this clonotype was seen a few times. This CDR3 is missing its conserved last phenylalanine or tryptophan, likely due to a read error. The DNA is left out, because the CDR3 cannot be placed on it with certainty; the CDR3 is given as TCRdb lists it. The CDR3 region is CASSLSKWGAGSN. The chain carries TRBV6-6 and TRBJ2-5; the table calls TRBD2, which could not be checked here. Looked up from germline, CDR1 is MNHNY and CDR2 is SVGAGI (reference sequence). The CDR3 spans 13 residues, counting both ends.

This clonotype occurred a few times. V and J are TRBV18 and TRBJ1-1; D is uncertain. The CDR3 extends over 16 amino acids. Per the germline V gene, CDR1 is KGHSH and CDR2 is LQKENI. Trimming took off 3 bases at V and 2 bases at J, with 16 bases between the two ends. This CDR3 reads CASSPGPGGFNTEAFF. The CDR3 DNA is TGTGCCAGCTCACCGGGCCCAGGAGGATTTAACACTGAAGCTTTCTTT.

This clonotype was seen a single time. The chain combines TRBV29-1 with TRBJ1-1, with a weak D call TRBD1 (6 bases). The V gene lost 4 bases and the J gene lost 2 bases, with 17 bases spanning the gap. CDR3 length equals 15 residues. Germline values: CDR1 SQVTM, CDR2 ANQGSEA. CDR3 sequence (DNA): TGCAGCGTTGGGGGGCGTGCGGGAAGAAACACTGAAGCTTTCTTT. Translating it yields CSVGGRAGRNTEAFF.

This chain joins TRBV15 and TRBJ2-7, with 7 bases lining up with TRBD2. Trimming removed 1 base from V and 4 bases from J; junction bases left unmatched: 7. The germline gives CDR1 LNHNV, CDR2 YYDKDF (reference sequence). The CDR3 totals 15 residues. The CDR3 DNA sequence: TGTGCCACCAGCAGAGCATCAAGCGGGGCTTACGAGCAGTACTTC. Translated: CATSRASSGAYEQYF.

This clonotype showed up many times. The V gene is TRBV7-2, the J gene TRBJ2-1; maybe TRBD1 (6 bases). CDR1 and CDR2 from the germline V gene are SGHTA and FQGNSA. The CDR3 sequence is 14 residues long. The V end was cut by 5 bases, the J end by 6 bases, with 14 bases between. DNA of the CDR3: TGTGCCAGCAGCCGAGATAGGGGGAGCAATGAGCAGTTCTTC. Translation: CASSRDRGSNEQFF.

V usage is TRBV28 and J usage is TRBJ2-7; D gene ambiguous. Per germline, CDR1 MDHEN and CDR2 SYDVKM. This CDR3 spans 11 amino acids. The germline V and J ends were trimmed by 8 bases and 2 bases, with 7 bases remaining between them. DNA for the CDR3: TGTGCCAGCTCCGGAGCCTACGAGCAGTACGTC. It encodes CASSGAYEQYV.

The V and J genes are TRBV5-1 and TRBJ2-2; perhaps TRBD2 as D (6 bases). Trimming cost V 3 bases and J 4 bases, with 16 bases left between them. The V gene's germline CDR1 is SGHRS and CDR2 YFSETQ. The CDR3 sequence is 16 residues long. Here the CDR3 reads CASSSGPGEGTGELFF. The CDR3 coding sequence is TGCGCCAGCAGCTCGGGCCCGGGAGAAGGCACCGGGGAGCTGTTTTTT.

V usage is TRBV7-6 and J usage is TRBJ1-6; D uncertain. The V gene's germline CDR1 is SGHVS and CDR2 FNYEAQ. This CDR3 contains 13 residues. Trimming left V 5 bases short and J 9 bases short, with 11 bases between. The CDR3 sequence is CASSPQAGSPLHF. CDR3 DNA: TGTGCCAGCAGCCCCCAGGCGGGTTCACCCCTCCACTTT. The full variable domain, rest sourced from reference TRBV7-6 and TRBJ1-6, is GAGVSQSPRYKVTKRGQDVALRCDPISGHVSLYWYRQALGQGPEFLTYFNYEAQQDKSGLPNDRFSAERPEGSISTLTIQRTEQRDSAMYRCASSPQAGSPLHFGNGTRLTVT.

The J gene is TRBJ2-5, the V gene TRBV13; D is perhaps TRBD2 (5 bases). The CDR3 spans 15 residues. Germline-derived CDR1 and CDR2 are PRHDT and FYEKMQ (reference sequence). The germline V and J ends were trimmed by 0 bases and 1 base, with 9 bases remaining between them. The CDR3 DNA reads TGTGCCAGCAGCTTAGGCCGAAGCGGCCAAGAGACCCAGTACTTC. It codes for CASSLGRSGQETQYF.

Only a few counts were recorded for this clonotype. The chain combines TRBV5-1 with TRBJ2-2; tentative D call: TRBD2 (7 bases). This CDR3 spans 14 amino acids. The germline CDR1 and CDR2 sequences are SGHRS and YFSETQ. V shed 5 bases and J shed 3 bases, with 11 bases lying between them. In DNA form, the CDR3 reads TGCGCCAGCAGAGGGGGGGCGGACACCGGGGAGCTGTTTTTT. Protein sequence: CASRGGADTGELFF.

The chain recombines TRBV20-1 with TRBJ1-1; D not resolved. Trimming took 1 base from V and 1 from J, leaving 16 bases between them. The germline CDR1 and CDR2 sequences are DFQATT and SNEGSKA (reference sequence). There are 16 residues in the CDR3. The CDR3 reads CSARGGRAIRNTEAFF. The CDR3 DNA follows: TGCAGTGCTAGAGGAGGCAGAGCAATCCGGAACACTGAAGCTTTCTTT.

In this sample, this clonotype turned up a few times. The rearrangement uses TRBV5-5 and TRBJ1-2, with TRBD1 matching 8 bases. Trimming took 2 bases from V and 10 from J; bases not matched to a gene: 10. CDR1 is SGHKS and CDR2 is YYEKEE in the germline V gene (reference sequence). The CDR3 is 14 amino acids. The CDR3 loop reads CASSFPGQGFLYTF. CDR3 bases: TGTGCCAGCAGCTTCCCCGGACAGGGTTTTCTCTACACCTTC.